The 5 T cell receptor beta chains in this list originate from one sample, sequenced in a study of blood T cells in healthy people across ages. Primed by a sample-barcoded 5' primer and a J-beta primer mix, a second PCR proceeded for about 7 to 11 cycles. MiXCR was run by TCRdb on the 5' RACE reads, yielding one entry per CDR3 protein. This table has about a million distinct CDR3 sequences, just over 50% appearing once. The sequencing input was blood. The source is a woman aged 60-70 years in good health.

A few counts support this clonotype. The chain joins TRBV12-3 or TRBV12-4 to TRBJ2-3, with 7 bases fitting TRBD2. V trimming: 6 bases; J trimming: 2 bases; junction bases outside the gene matches: 5. This CDR3 contains 14 residues. CDR3 sequence (DNA): TGTGCCAGCAGGGGGGGGACTACCACAGATACGCAGTATTTT. Protein: CASRGGTTTDTQYF.

CDR3 in amino acids: CASRHLYEQYF. The DNA of the CDR3 is TGTGCCAGCAGGCACCTCTACGAGCAGTACTTC. This sequence joins TRBV28 and TRBJ2-7; D remains unclear. Deletions cut 6 bases from V and 3 bases from J, with 6 bases between. From germline, CDR1 is MDHEN and CDR2 SYDVKM. The CDR3 has 11 amino acids.

This rearrangement joins TRBV20-1 to TRBJ1-2; D call uncertain. Germline lookup yields CDR1 DFQATT and CDR2 SNEGSKA (reference sequence). This CDR3 has 14 residues. V was cut by 2 bases and J by 0 bases, with 10 bases left in between. The CDR3 DNA reads as TGCAGTGCTAGACTACAAAGTACTAACTATGGCTACACCTTC. Its protein is CSARLQSTNYGYTF.

This chain joins TRBV4-1 and TRBJ2-5; no reliable D call. Per germline, CDR1 MGHRA and CDR2 YSYEKL. The ends were cut back, 1 base at V and 5 bases at J, with 11 bases in the middle. This CDR3 is built from 14 residues. CDR3 loop: CASSQGPTGETQYF. Written as DNA, the CDR3 is TGCGCCAGCAGCCAAGGACCGACCGGCGAGACCCAGTACTTC.

CDR3 in DNA: TGTGCCAGCAGCGAGGGAGGGTGGAACACTGAAGCTTTCTTT. Translation: CASSEGGWNTEAFF. The rearrangement uses TRBV6-1 and TRBJ1-1, with D unresolved. From germline, CDR1 is MNHNS and CDR2 SASEGT. The CDR3 covers 14 residues. V lost 6 bases and J 1 base, leaving 12 bases between the germline ends.